These 18 T cell receptor beta chains originate from one sample sequenced in a study of breast tumors, draining lymph nodes, adjacent tissues. MiXCR, run by TCRdb on the multiplex PCR reads, gives a single entry per CDR3 protein. The sample lists tens of thousands of distinct CDR3 sequences; 60% to 80% were seen once. Sample: breast tumor tissue. Receptors originate from a female donor with breast cancer. Some clones in this sample may be carry-over from other donors' samples.

The chain joins TRBV19 to TRBJ2-6, with 11 bases identical to TRBD2. Germline trimming cut 5 bases from V and 0 bases from J; bases unmatched to any gene: 6. This CDR3 has 18 residues. Germline CDR1 LNHDA, CDR2 SQIVND (reference sequence). The CDR3 spells CASSFVAGGLSGANVLTF. The CDR3 DNA is TGTGCCAGTAGTTTCGTAGCGGGAGGGCTCTCTGGGGCCAACGTCCTGACTTTC.

This chain links TRBV24-1 with TRBJ1-5; TRBD1 is a possible D gene (5 bases). The germline gives CDR1 KGHDR, CDR2 SFDVKD. Between the trimmed V and J ends, which lost 3 bases and 4 bases, there was a span of 15 bases. The CDR3 spans 16 residues. The DNA for the CDR3 is TGTGCCACCAGTGATGGCGCGGGGGTCGGAAATCAGCCCCAGCATTTT. Its protein product is CATSDGAGVGNQPQHF.

This clonotype appeared many times. This rearrangement joins TRBV6-6 to TRBJ1-3; D is perhaps TRBD1 (5 bases). CDR3 length: 16 residues. In germline, CDR1 is MNHNY, CDR2 SVGAGI (reference sequence). Between the trimmed V and J ends, which lost 6 bases and 0 bases, there was a span of 15 bases. The CDR3 is CASRPRGGDSGNTIYF. The CDR3 region has the DNA TGTGCCAGCAGACCCCGGGGGGGGGACTCTGGAAACACCATATATTTT.

The rearrangement links TRBV7-3 to TRBJ2-4; TRBD1 agrees at 10 bases. V shed 5 bases, J shed 12 bases, and the junction held 19 bases outside the gene matches. This CDR3 region has 17 residues. Germline V gene data show CDR1 as SGHTA and CDR2 as FQGTGA. CDR3 DNA: TGTGCCAGCAGCGCCAACCATGGACAGGGGGAAAAAAACCCTCAGTACTTC. The encoded protein is CASSANHGQGEKNPQYF. Using reference TRBV7-3 and TRBJ2-4 for the parts outside the CDR3, the full variable domain is GAGVSQTPSNKVTEKGKYVELRCDPISGHTALYWYRQSLGQGPEFLIYFQGTGAADDSGLPNDRFFAVRPEGSVSTLKIQRTERGDSAVYLCASSANHGQGEKNPQYFGAGTRLSVL.

This clonotype has ten or more counts. It may be a read error: a sequence one base away is much more abundant. The CDR3 sequence is CASSLDRTSYEQYF. The CDR3 DNA is TGTGCCAGCAGCTTGGACAGGACCTCCTACGAGCAGTACTTC. The chain employs TRBV5-6 and TRBJ2-7; D might be TRBD1 (5 bases). Trimming took off 0 bases at V and 0 bases at J, with 7 bases between the two ends. This CDR3 comprises 14 residues. Germline CDR1 is SGHDT and CDR2 is YYEEEE.

This chain links TRBV12-3 or TRBV12-4 with TRBJ2-1; D uncertain. This CDR3 has 16 residues. The V and J ends lost 5 bases and 7 bases respectively, with 21 bases between them. The CDR3 is CASSPLGQTDGNEQFF. The CDR3 DNA is TGTGCCAGCAGTCCATTGGGCCAAACCGATGGGAATGAGCAGTTCTTC.

On this clonotype: Because the CDR3 is missing its conserved closing phenylalanine or tryptophan, this is likely a read error. The chain joins TRBV7-3 to TRBJ2-6, with D tentatively TRBD2 (5 bases). The CDR3 spans 14 residues. CDR1 and CDR2 (germline): SGHTA, FQGTGA. The CDR3, as DNA: TGTGCCAGCAGCCAAGGGCGGGCGGCCAACGCCCTGACTCTC. It yields the protein CASSQGRAANALTL.

The chain joins TRBV6-5 to TRBJ2-3, with D maybe TRBD1 (6 bases). The CDR3 consists of 14 residues. From germline, CDR1 is MNHEY and CDR2 SVGAGI. The V and J ends lost 4 bases and 6 bases respectively, with 14 bases between them. CDR3 nucleotides: TGTGCCAGCAGTTCCGACTTTAGGGGGGATACGCAGTATTTT. This gives the protein CASSSDFRGDTQYF.

This clonotype counts as medium-sized. The J gene is TRBJ1-2, the V gene TRBV7-2; 8 nucleotides line up with TRBD1. Germline V gene data show CDR1 as SGHTA and CDR2 as FQGNSA. J lost 8 bases, V lost 5 bases, and 7 bases had no gene match. The CDR3 is made up of 13 amino acids. The CDR3 DNA sequence: TGTGCCAGCAGCCCTGGACAGGGTGTCGGCTACACCTTC. Its protein is CASSPGQGVGYTF.

This chain connects TRBV20-1 to TRBJ2-1; 7 bases are shared with TRBD1. Germline V lookup: CDR1 DFQATT, CDR2 SNEGSKA (reference sequence). The junction had 3 bases not matched to a gene; V was cut back by 2 bases and J by 5 bases. The CDR3 runs to 13 residues. The chain's CDR3 is CSARQGVHNEQFF. CDR3 DNA sequence: TGCAGTGCTAGACAGGGGGTCCACAATGAGCAGTTCTTC.

The genes are TRBV25-1 and TRBJ1-4; 7 bases align to TRBD1. Germline-derived CDR1 and CDR2 are MGHDK and SYGVNS. Trimming took 0 bases from V and 7 from J; bases not matched to a gene: 11. This CDR3 has 17 amino acids. This CDR3 is CASSEYGAGGGSEKLFF. In nucleotides, the CDR3 is TGTGCCAGCAGTGAATATGGAGCAGGGGGAGGGAGTGAAAAACTGTTTTTT.

By sample fraction, this clonotype is medium-sized. In DNA form, the CDR3 reads TGTGCCAGCAGCCCCCGGGCTAGCGGGATTGCCTACAATGAGCAGTTCTTC. It codes for CASSPRASGIAYNEQFF. V usage is TRBV7-9 and J usage is TRBJ2-1; 9 bases match TRBD2. The V gene's germline CDR1 is SEHNR and CDR2 FQNEAQ (reference sequence). With 5 bases clipped from V and 2 bases from J, the junction kept 10 bases outside the gene matches. This CDR3 region has 17 residues.

This clonotype was picked up one time. The genes are TRBV7-3 and TRBJ2-7; 15 positions agree with TRBD2. From germline, CDR1 is SGHTA and CDR2 FQGTGA. This CDR3 is built from 18 residues. V lost 5 bases, J lost 3 bases, and 11 bases stayed unmatched. The CDR3 nucleotides read TGTGCCAGCAGCCTCGGGACTAGCGGGAGGCTACTCAGCTACGAGCAGTACTTC. This encodes CASSLGTSGRLLSYEQYF. Supplemented by reference TRBV7-3 and TRBJ2-7, the full variable domain reads GAGVSQTPSNKVTEKGKYVELRCDPISGHTALYWYRQSLGQGPEFLIYFQGTGAADDSGLPNDRFFAVRPEGSVSTLKIQRTERGDSAVYLCASSLGTSGRLLSYEQYFGPGTRLTVT.

Sample share makes this clonotype large. The V call is TRBV29-1, the J call TRBJ2-7; D remains ambiguous. The V gene's germline CDR1 is SQVTM and CDR2 ANQGSEA. Trimming shortened V by 1 base and J by 2 bases, and 15 bases separated the two germline ends. The CDR3 has 15 amino acids. CDR3 coding DNA: TGCAGCGTTGAAGGGCGGCATGGCCTACCCTACGAGCAGTACTTC. It codes for CSVEGRHGLPYEQYF.

The chain recombines TRBV5-8 with TRBJ2-1; tentative D call: TRBD2 (5 bases). The ends were cut back, 0 bases at V and 0 bases at J, with 16 bases in the middle. The CDR3 has 18 amino acids. Germline CDR1 is SGHTS and CDR2 is YDEGEE. The CDR3 protein is CASSLEGGILDSYNEQFF. CDR3 DNA: TGTGCCAGCAGCTTGGAGGGTGGGATACTAGACTCCTACAATGAGCAGTTCTTC.

This clonotype has at least ten counts. Given a much more abundant clone one base away, this may be a read error. V and J are TRBV11-3 and TRBJ2-1; 9 bases agree with TRBD2. Germline lookup yields CDR1 SGHNT and CDR2 YENEEA. Germline trimming cut 4 bases from V and 6 bases from J; bases unmatched to any gene: 10. This CDR3 spans 16 amino acids. CDR3 sequence: CASSSKREARSNEQFF. CDR3 nucleotides: TGTGCCAGCAGCTCGAAGCGGGAGGCCCGAAGCAATGAGCAGTTCTTC.

The sample holds many counts of this clonotype. The chain combines TRBV6-1 with TRBJ1-3, with 9 positions matching TRBD1. V shed 7 bases and J 1 base; nucleotides not matched to a gene: 14. In germline, CDR1 is MNHNS, CDR2 SASEGT. The CDR3 is made up of 18 amino acids. Here the CDR3 reads CASTPGDRVLLSGNTIYF. The DNA of the CDR3 is TGTGCCAGCACCCCGGGGGACAGGGTTCTGCTTTCTGGAAACACCATATATTTT.

This clonotype is medium-sized within its sample. V usage is TRBV7-2 and J usage is TRBJ2-6; 7 bases match TRBD2. This CDR3 spans 17 amino acids. V shed 5 bases, J shed 0 bases, and the junction held 7 bases outside the gene matches. The germline gives CDR1 SGHTA, CDR2 FQGNSA. The CDR3 DNA follows: TGTGCCAGCAGCGCCCAGCCGGGGGGCTCTGGGGCCAACGTCCTGACTTTC. Its translation: CASSAQPGGSGANVLTF.